The clone carrying this T cell receptor beta chain was detected a few times. Antigen specificity is unknown. The data derive from a study of T cells in localized non-small cell lung cancer. V dropped 7 bases and J dropped 1; count of bases not matched to a gene: 6. CDR3 length: 15 residues. Germline CDR1 reads MNHGY; CDR2 reads SAAAGT. Here immunoSEQ multiplex PCR was the method, and the copy in TCRdb shows in-frame clones only, minus some. The sample includes 950 to 1,500 clones, 24% seen only once; the top ten take 20% to 25%. Findings of the study overall: Maximal T cell clonality occurred in uninvolved adjacent lung, with tumor ranking below it.

The input for sequencing was normal lung tissue next to the tumor, taken before any cancer treatment. The rearrangement uses TRBV6-8 and TRBJ2-2, with 7 bases lining up with TRBD2. This clonotype was sampled from a man between 40 and 70 years old with stage III squamous cell lung carcinoma. In DNA, the CDR3 is TGTGCCAGCAATTGGTTAGCGGGGAACACCGGGGAGCTGTTTTTT. Translated: CASNWLAGNTGELFF.